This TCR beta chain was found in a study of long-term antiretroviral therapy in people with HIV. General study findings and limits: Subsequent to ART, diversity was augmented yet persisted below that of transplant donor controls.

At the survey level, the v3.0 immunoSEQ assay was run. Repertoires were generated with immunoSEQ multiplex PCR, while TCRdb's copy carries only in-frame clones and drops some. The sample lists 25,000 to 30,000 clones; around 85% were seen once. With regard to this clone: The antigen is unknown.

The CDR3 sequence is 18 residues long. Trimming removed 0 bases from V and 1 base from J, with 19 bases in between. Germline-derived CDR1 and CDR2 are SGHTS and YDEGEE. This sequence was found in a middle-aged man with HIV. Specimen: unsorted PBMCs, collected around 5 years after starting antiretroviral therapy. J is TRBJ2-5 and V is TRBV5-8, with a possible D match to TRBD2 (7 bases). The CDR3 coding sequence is TGTGCCAGCAGCTTGGCCGTTCTGGCGGGGGCATCCCAAGAGACCCAGTACTTC. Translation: CASSLAVLAGASQETQYF.